This T cell receptor beta chain comes out of a study of vaccination and CD4 T cells after COVID-19 (dated by TCRdb to between 2021 and 2024). For the study in its entirety: Convalescent patients had a positive SARS-CoV-2 result on nasal swab PCR, and of these patients, some ten had mild disease and one had severe disease. In the convalescent cohort there were six males and four females, among whom were two Hispanic individuals, seven Caucasians, two Asians and one multiracial person. Two doses of either the Pfizer-BioNTech BNT162b2 vaccine (n=8) or the Moderna mRNA-1273 vaccine (n=2) were administered to participants. Post-COVID blood samples from convalescent patients were collected a median of roughly 100 days after diagnosis, with a range of 35 to 161 days. Post-vaccine blood samples were taken a median of 72 days after the second vaccine dose, with a range of 14 to 241 days. For stimulating the cultures, overlapping spike peptide pools were used, derived from SARS-CoV-2 as well as from the common cold coronaviruses HCoV-NL63, HCoV-OC43 and HCoV-229E. In control cultures, a CEFX viral epitope pool was used as positive control, an HIV-1 Nef peptide pool was used as negative control, or no peptide was added. In around 10 COVID-19 convalescent patients and a few infection-naive healthy vaccine recipients, researchers compared the spike-specific CD4+ TCR repertoire from before mRNA vaccination with the repertoire from after.

The library came from PCR. DNA from cultured CD4+ T cells underwent TCR sequencing with the Oncomine TCR Beta short-read assay at the Johns Hopkins FTIC core. The QIAamp micro DNA kit was used to extract genomic DNA from the cultured CD4+ T cells. The Oncomine TCR Beta libraries from cultured CD4+ T cells were pooled using unique dual indexes and then sequenced on an Illumina iSeq 100. Under the source paper's analysis protocol: Non-productive sequences were removed, and CDR3s that did not start with C, did not end with F or W, or were shorter than 7 amino acids were discarded. Antigen-specific clonotypes were identified using the MANAFEST web application through comparison of peptide-stimulated wells with reference and other culture wells. Positive clones required FDR below 0.05, an odds ratio above 5, and productive frequency above 0.1% in at least two of three replicate wells. A clonotype was classed as cross-reactive if the clonotype showed significant expansion both in SARS-CoV-2 spike wells and in at least one common cold coronavirus spike condition. Using R version 3.6.1, CDR3 homology was evaluated through Levenshtein distances (stringdist) along with unrooted phylogenetic trees (ape). Starting from the raw public reads, TCRdb applied fastp trimming at Q25, assembled clones with MiXCR and retained in-frame beta chains. Each entry merges the rows of one CDR3 protein and shows their most common DNA and genes. These V and J calls are TCRdb output, not the study's own analysis. Within this sample are 10,000 to 13,000 distinct CDR3 sequences, with more than 50% of them counted one time only. The biggest ten clones account for roughly 9.6% of the sample.

CDR3 length: 14 amino acids, cysteine to phenylalanine. The CDR3 DNA has 42 bases and is translated from base 1. The germline V gene yields MRHNA for CDR1 and SNTAGT for CDR2. The trim is 3 bases for V and 4 bases for J, with a gap of 12 bases between the germline ends. The investigation overall reported the following: In convalescent patients, nearly all vaccine-specific clones (304 of 307) were found to be mono-reactive for SARS-CoV-2 spike rather than cross-reactive with common cold coronaviruses. Although the median number of SARS-CoV-2-reactive clonotypes went up from roughly 20 after infection to some 40 after vaccination, the increase was not significant. Among convalescent patients, a median about 86% of the SARS-CoV-2-reactive clones seen after vaccination appeared only after vaccination, which suggests priming specific to the vaccine. Only a relatively small number of convalescent patients were included in the study, and early timepoints following natural infection were not analyzed.

As to this clonotype: Its antigen remains undetermined. The record has no base qualities; no much larger clone is one base away.

Interpreted using the paper, the treatment or condition label stands for: roughly 10-day PBMC culture with coronavirus spike peptide pools or control peptides (ViraFEST assay). The ViraFEST assay was used in the study, in which antigen-specific T cells were expanded with peptide pools and expanded clonotypes were subsequently identified by TCR sequencing. Positive SARS-CoV-2 PCR tests in the convalescent patients dated from March to December 2020, before Alpha, Beta and Delta variants emerged in the United States. Some 2 million PBMCs per well were cultured in IMDM with roughly 5% human AB serum and 9 to 10 IU/ml IL-2, plus 10 ug/ml peptide pools. On days 3 and 7, half of the culture medium was replaced with fresh IL-2-containing medium. Once the cells had been in culture for ten to eleven days, the EasySep CD4+ T cell isolation kit was used to isolate CD4+ T cells by negative selection. Ficoll-Paque Plus gradient centrifugation was used to isolate PBMCs from whole blood, and the isolated PBMCs were then either used fresh or cryopreserved at -140C. Each culture condition was generally run in triplicate wells.

The source is a human donor who had recovered from COVID-19. The V gene is TRBV6-4 and the J gene is TRBJ1-2; a confident D gene designation cannot be given. The sample consisted of CD4+ T cells from blood, cultured in vitro. At the DNA level, the sequence is TGTGCCAGCAGTGAGTCTCCGGGTGGCTATGGCTACACCTTC. Its translation reads: CASSESPGGYGYTF.